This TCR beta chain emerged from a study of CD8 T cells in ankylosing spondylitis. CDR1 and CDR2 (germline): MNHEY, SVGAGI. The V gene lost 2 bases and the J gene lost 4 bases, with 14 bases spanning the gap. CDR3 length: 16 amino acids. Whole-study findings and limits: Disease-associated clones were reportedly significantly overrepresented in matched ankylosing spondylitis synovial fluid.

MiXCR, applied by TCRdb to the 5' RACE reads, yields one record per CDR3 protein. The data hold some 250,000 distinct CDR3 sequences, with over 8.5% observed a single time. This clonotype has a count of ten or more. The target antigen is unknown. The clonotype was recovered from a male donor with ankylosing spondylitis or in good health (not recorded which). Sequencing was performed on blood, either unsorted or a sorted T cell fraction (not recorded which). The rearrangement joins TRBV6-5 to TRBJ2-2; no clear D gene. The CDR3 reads CASSYPSGSTTGELFF. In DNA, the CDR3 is TGTGCCAGCAGTTACCCGTCCGGTAGCACCACCGGGGAGCTGTTTTTT.